The 16 T cell receptor beta chains given below trace back to one sample, sequenced in a study of blood T cell repertoires in COVID-19. Profiled with immunoSEQ multiplex PCR; TCRdb holds only in-frame clones, not every one. The sample yields 180,000 or so clones, about nine tenths seen once. Source material: peripheral blood. These TCRs come from a man in his forties or fifties with acute or convalescent COVID-19.

The chain links TRBV2 to TRBJ2-1; 7 nucleotides match TRBD1. This CDR3 comprises 13 residues. Trimming took 8 bases from V and 5 from J; bases not matched to a gene: 6. The germline CDR1 and CDR2 sequences are SNHLY and FYNNEI. The CDR3 sequence is CASSTGYNNEQFF. The CDR3 bases are TGTGCCAGCTCGACAGGGTATAACAATGAGCAGTTCTTC.

The V call is TRBV6-5, the J call TRBJ1-6, with D uncertain. Germline CDR1 and CDR2: MNHEY and SVGAGI. Trimming removed 5 bases at V and 7 bases at J, with 6 bases between. The CDR3 totals 12 residues. CDR3 DNA sequence: TGTGCCAGCAGTAGGCGGAATTCACCCCTCCACTTT. Translation: CASSRRNSPLHF.

The chain recombines TRBV2 with TRBJ2-5; TRBD2 might be the D (5 bases). Trimming left V 7 bases short and J 2 bases short, with 14 bases between. This CDR3 spans 14 amino acids. Looked up from germline, CDR1 is SNHLY and CDR2 is FYNNEI. CDR3 nucleotides: TGTGCCAGCACCGAGCGGCGGAAACAAGAGACCCAGTACTTC. Its translation is CASTERRKQETQYF.

The J gene is TRBJ2-6, the V gene TRBV5-1, with a tentative D call TRBD1 (6 bases). Between the trimmed V and J ends, which lost 1 base and 0 bases, there was a span of 17 bases. CDR3 length: 19 residues. Germline CDR1 SGHRS, CDR2 YFSETQ. The CDR3: CASSLPRTAPNSGANVLTF. CDR3 DNA sequence: TGCGCCAGCAGCTTGCCTCGGACAGCTCCTAACTCTGGGGCCAACGTCCTGACTTTC.

The rearrangement links TRBV19 to TRBJ2-2; no clear D. Trimming removed 2 bases at V and 3 bases at J, with 13 bases between. CDR3 length: 16 amino acids. Germline CDR1 LNHDA, CDR2 SQIVND (reference sequence). This CDR3 is CASSIFARFDTGELFF. Written as DNA, the CDR3 is TGTGCCAGTAGTATATTTGCCAGGTTCGACACCGGGGAGCTGTTTTTT.

A few counts support this clone. This same CDR3 is encoded by further DNA sequences in the sample. This chain links TRBV10-3 with TRBJ1-6; D is perhaps TRBD1 (5 bases). This CDR3 has 15 amino acids. The V end was cut by 0 bases, the J end by 7 bases, with 10 bases between. CDR1 and CDR2 from the germline V gene are ENHRY and SYGVKD. The CDR3 DNA is TGTGCCATCAGTGAGTCGGACATTCAAAATTCACCCCTCCACTTT. Translation: CAISESDIQNSPLHF.

The chain joins TRBV6-5 to TRBJ2-7; TRBD1 matches at 8 bases. V shed 8 bases and J 6 bases; nucleotides not matched to a gene: 6. CDR3 length: 12 amino acids. The germline V gene has CDR1 MNHEY and CDR2 SVGAGI. CDR3 DNA: TGTGCCAGCGGCGGCAGGGGGCTCGAGCAGTACTTC. Residues: CASGGRGLEQYF.

This clone was seen only a few times. The V and J genes are TRBV28 and TRBJ2-7, with 8 bases identical to TRBD1. The CDR3 loop spans 14 amino acids. Germline assignment: CDR1 MDHEN and CDR2 SYDVKM. J gave up 3 bases and V 5 bases, and 6 bases lay outside the gene matches. The CDR3 DNA is TGTGCCAGCAGTGGACAGGGCCGTTTCTACGAGCAGTACTTC. Translated, it gives CASSGQGRFYEQYF.

This chain uses TRBV5-1 with TRBJ1-2; 9 bases map to TRBD1. The length of the CDR3 is 14 residues. With V trimmed by 4 bases and J by 5 bases, 6 bases remained unmatched. CDR1 and CDR2 from the germline V gene are SGHRS and YFSETQ. CDR3 nucleotides: TGCGCCAGCAGCGGGGGGACAGGGCCTTATGGCTACACCTTC. Protein product: CASSGGTGPYGYTF.

The rearrangement joins TRBV2 to TRBJ1-1; D perhaps matches TRBD1 (6 bases). The germline V gene has CDR1 SNHLY and CDR2 FYNNEI. With 7 bases removed from V and 3 bases from J, the gap between germline ends came to 12 bases. The CDR3 is 13 residues long. The CDR3 region is CASKLDSHTEAFF. CDR3 nucleotide sequence: TGTGCCAGCAAGTTGGACAGCCACACTGAAGCTTTCTTT.

This clone has only one observation. The rearrangement joins TRBV6-2 or TRBV6-3 to TRBJ2-7; D is possibly TRBD1 (6 bases). This CDR3 contains 15 residues. Trimming cost V 4 bases and J 3 bases, with 16 bases left between them. CDR1 and CDR2 from the germline V gene are MNHEY and SVGEGT. Written as DNA, the CDR3 is TGTGCCAGCAGTTGGGCGCCGGACAGAAACTACGAGCAGTACTTC. Protein: CASSWAPDRNYEQYF.

This rearrangement joins TRBV5-1 to TRBJ2-5; TRBD1 agrees at 7 bases. Per germline, CDR1 SGHRS and CDR2 YFSETQ. With 3 bases clipped from V and 3 bases from J, the junction kept 14 bases outside the gene matches. There are 17 residues in the CDR3. For the CDR3, the DNA is TGCGCCAGCAGCTCCCTTATTAGGGGACAGAGTAAAGAGACCCAGTACTTC. Translating it yields CASSSLIRGQSKETQYF. Based on the CDR3 plus reference TRBV5-1 and TRBJ2-5, the full variable domain is KAGVTQTPRYLIKTRGQQVTLSCSPISGHRSVSWYQQTPGQGLQFLFEYFSETQRNKGNFPGRFSGRQFSNSRSEMNVSTLELGDSALYLCASSSLIRGQSKETQYFGPGTRLLVL.

The J gene is TRBJ1-2, the V gene TRBV13, with 8 positions matching TRBD1. Germline V gene lookup returns CDR1 PRHDT and CDR2 FYEKMQ (reference sequence). V was pared by 4 bases and J by 4 bases, with 8 bases of the junction left unmatched. This CDR3 is 15 amino acids long. The CDR3 is CASSSAQGGPYGYTF. CDR3 nucleotide sequence: TGTGCCAGCAGCTCCGCACAGGGGGGACCCTATGGCTACACCTTC.

This sequence joins TRBV20-1 and TRBJ1-1, with a tentative D call TRBD1 (5 bases). V dropped 3 bases and J dropped 0 bases, with 14 bases sitting between them. Per the germline V gene, CDR1 is DFQATT and CDR2 is SNEGSKA (reference sequence). The CDR3 extends over 15 amino acids. The CDR3 loop is CSASKGRSMNTEAFF. The CDR3 DNA reads TGCAGTGCTAGTAAGGGGCGAAGTATGAACACTGAAGCTTTCTTT.

V usage is TRBV6-1 and J usage is TRBJ1-2; D is uncertain. The length of the CDR3 is 13 residues. Germline lookup yields CDR1 MNHNS and CDR2 SASEGT. V was trimmed by 5 bases and J by 3 bases, leaving 10 bases between them. The chain's CDR3 is CASSPPGDYGYTF. As DNA, the CDR3 is TGTGCCAGCAGTCCCCCCGGAGACTATGGCTACACCTTC.

This clone was seen a single time. The rearrangement uses TRBV7-3 and TRBJ2-2; a weak D match, TRBD2 (6 bases). CDR1 is SGHTA, CDR2 FQGTGA, per germline. This CDR3 contains 16 residues. Trimming pared 1 base from V and 4 bases from J, leaving 13 bases between. Here the CDR3 reads CASSLIGGLVTGELFF. The CDR3, as DNA: TGTGCCAGCAGCTTAATCGGAGGGCTGGTCACCGGGGAGCTGTTTTTT.